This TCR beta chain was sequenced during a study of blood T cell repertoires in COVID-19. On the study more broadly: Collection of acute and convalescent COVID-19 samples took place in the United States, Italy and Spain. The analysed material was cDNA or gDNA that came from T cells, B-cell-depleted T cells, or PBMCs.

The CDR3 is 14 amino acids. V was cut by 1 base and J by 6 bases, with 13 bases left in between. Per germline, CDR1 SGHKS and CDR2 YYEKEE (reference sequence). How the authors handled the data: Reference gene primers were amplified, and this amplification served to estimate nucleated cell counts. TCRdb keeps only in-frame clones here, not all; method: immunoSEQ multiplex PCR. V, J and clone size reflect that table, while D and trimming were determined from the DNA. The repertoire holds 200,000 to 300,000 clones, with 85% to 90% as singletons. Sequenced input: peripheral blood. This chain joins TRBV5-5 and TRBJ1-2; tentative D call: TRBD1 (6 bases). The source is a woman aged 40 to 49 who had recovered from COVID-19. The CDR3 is CASSLQGTSDGYTF. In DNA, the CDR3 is TGTGCCAGCAGCTTGCAGGGGACATCGGATGGCTACACCTTC.